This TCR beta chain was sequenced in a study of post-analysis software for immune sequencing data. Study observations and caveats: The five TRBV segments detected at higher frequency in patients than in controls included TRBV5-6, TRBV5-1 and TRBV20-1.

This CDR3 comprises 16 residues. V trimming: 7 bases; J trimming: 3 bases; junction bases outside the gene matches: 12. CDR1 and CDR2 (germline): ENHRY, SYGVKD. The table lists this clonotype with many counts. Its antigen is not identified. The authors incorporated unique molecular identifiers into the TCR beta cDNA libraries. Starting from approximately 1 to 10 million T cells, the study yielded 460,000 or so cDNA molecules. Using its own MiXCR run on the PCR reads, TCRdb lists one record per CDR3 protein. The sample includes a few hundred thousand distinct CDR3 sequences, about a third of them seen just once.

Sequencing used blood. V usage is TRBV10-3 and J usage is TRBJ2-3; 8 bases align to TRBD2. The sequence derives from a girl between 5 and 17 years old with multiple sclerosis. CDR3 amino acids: CAINIDSGGSTDTQYF. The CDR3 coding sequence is TGTGCCATCAACATTGACAGCGGGGGATCGACAGATACGCAGTATTTT.